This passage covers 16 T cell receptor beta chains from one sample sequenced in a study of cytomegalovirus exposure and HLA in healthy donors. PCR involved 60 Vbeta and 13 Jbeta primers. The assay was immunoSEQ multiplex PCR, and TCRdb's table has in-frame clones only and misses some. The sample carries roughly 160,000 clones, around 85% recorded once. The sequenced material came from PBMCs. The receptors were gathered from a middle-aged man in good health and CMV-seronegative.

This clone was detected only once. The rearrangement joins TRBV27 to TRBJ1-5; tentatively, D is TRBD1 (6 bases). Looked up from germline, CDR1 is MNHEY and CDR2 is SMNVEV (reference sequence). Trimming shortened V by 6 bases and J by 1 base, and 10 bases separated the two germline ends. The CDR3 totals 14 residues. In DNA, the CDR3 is TGTGCCAGCAGCCCGCAGGGGAGCAATCAGCCCCAGCATTTT. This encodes CASSPQGSNQPQHF.

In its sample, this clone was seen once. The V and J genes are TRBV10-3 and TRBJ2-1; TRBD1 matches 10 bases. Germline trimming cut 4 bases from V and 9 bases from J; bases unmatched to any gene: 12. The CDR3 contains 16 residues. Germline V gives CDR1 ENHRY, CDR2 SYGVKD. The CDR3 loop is CAISGTRDRGKAEQFF. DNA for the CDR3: TGTGCCATCAGTGGAACCCGGGACAGGGGCAAGGCTGAGCAGTTCTTC.

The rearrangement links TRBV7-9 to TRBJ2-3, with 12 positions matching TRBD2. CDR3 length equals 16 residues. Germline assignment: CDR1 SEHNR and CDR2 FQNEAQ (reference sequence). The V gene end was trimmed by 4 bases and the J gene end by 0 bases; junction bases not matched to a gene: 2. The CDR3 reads CASSSTSGGSTDTQYF. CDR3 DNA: TGTGCCAGCAGCTCGACTAGCGGGGGAAGCACAGATACGCAGTATTTT.

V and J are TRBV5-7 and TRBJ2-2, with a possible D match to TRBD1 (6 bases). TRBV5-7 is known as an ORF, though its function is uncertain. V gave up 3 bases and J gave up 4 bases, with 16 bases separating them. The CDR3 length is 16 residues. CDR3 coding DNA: TGTGCCAGCAGCTCCCAAGGGACACTCCTCACCGGGGAGCTGTTTTTT. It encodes CASSSQGTLLTGELFF.

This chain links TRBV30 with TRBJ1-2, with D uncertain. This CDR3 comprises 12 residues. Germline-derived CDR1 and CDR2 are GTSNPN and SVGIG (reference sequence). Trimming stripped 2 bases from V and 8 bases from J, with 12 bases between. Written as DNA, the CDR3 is TGTGCCTGGAGTCAGCGATCGTGGGGCTACACCTTC. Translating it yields CAWSQRSWGYTF.

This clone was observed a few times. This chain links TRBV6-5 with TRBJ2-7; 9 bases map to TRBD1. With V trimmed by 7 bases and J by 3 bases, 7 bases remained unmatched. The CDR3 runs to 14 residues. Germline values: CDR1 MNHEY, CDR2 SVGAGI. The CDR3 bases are TGTGCCAGCATGTCGGGGACAGGGTACTACGAGCAGTACTTC. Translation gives CASMSGTGYYEQYF.

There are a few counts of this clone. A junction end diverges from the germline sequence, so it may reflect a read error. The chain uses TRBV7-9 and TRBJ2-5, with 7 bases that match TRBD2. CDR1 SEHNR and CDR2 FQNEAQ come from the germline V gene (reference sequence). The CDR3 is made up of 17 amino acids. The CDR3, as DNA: TGTTCCAGCAGCTTAGCGCCTGTCGGGGGGTGGCAAGAGACCCAGTACTTC. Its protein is CSSSLAPVGGWQETQYF.

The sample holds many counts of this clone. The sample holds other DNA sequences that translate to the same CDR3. For the CDR3, the DNA is TGTGCCAGCAGACGGACAGGGGGAACCGGGGAGCTGTTTTTT. As protein: CASRRTGGTGELFF. The chain employs TRBV6-5 and TRBJ2-2, with 10 bases aligning to TRBD1. Germline V gene sequence: CDR1 MNHEY, CDR2 SVGAGI. The trim removed 6 bases at V and 5 bases at J, leaving 3 bases unmatched. This CDR3 contains 14 residues.

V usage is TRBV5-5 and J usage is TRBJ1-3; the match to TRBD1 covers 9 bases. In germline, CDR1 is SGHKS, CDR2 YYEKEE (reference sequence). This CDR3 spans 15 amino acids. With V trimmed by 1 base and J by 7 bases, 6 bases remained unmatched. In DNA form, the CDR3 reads TGTGCCAGCAGCTTGATGGGGACAGGGAGTAACACCATATATTTT. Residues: CASSLMGTGSNTIYF.

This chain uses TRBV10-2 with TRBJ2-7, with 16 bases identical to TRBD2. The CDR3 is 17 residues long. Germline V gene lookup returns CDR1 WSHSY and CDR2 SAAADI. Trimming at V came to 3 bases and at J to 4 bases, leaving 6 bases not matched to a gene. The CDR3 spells CASSDSGLAGGHYEQYF. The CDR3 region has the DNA TGCGCCAGCAGTGATTCGGGACTAGCGGGGGGGCATTACGAGCAGTACTTC.

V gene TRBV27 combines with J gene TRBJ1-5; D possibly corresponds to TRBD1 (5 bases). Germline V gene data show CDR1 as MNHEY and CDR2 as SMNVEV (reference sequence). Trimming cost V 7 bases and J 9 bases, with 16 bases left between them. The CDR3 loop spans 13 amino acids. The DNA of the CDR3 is TGTGCCAGCAAGGGGCGGGACTTGGGGCCCCAGCATTTT. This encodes CASKGRDLGPQHF.

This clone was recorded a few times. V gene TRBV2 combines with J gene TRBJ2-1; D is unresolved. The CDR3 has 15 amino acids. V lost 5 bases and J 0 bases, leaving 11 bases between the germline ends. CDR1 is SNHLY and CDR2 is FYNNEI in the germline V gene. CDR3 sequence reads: CASSQTGSSYNEQFF. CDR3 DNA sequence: TGTGCCAGCAGTCAAACTGGTAGCTCCTACAATGAGCAGTTCTTC. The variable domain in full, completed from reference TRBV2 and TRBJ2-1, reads EPEVTQTPSHQVTQMGQEVILRCVPISNHLYFYWYRQILGQKVEFLVSFYNNEISEKSEIFDDQFSVERPDGSNFTLKIRSTKLEDSAMYFCASSQTGSSYNEQFFGPGTRLTVL.

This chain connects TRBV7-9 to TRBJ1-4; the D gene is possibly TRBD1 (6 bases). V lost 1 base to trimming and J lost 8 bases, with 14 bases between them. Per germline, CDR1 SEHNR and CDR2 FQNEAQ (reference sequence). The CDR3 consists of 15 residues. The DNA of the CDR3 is TGTGCCAGCAGCTTAGAGGGCAGGGGTTCGGAAAAACTGTTTTTT. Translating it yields CASSLEGRGSEKLFF. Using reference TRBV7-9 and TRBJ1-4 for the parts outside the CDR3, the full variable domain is DTGVSQNPRHKITKRGQNVTFRCDPISEHNRLYWYRQTLGQGPEFLTYFQNEAQLEKSRLLSDRFSAERPKGSFSTLEIQRTEQGDSAMYLCASSLEGRGSEKLFFGSGTQLSVL.

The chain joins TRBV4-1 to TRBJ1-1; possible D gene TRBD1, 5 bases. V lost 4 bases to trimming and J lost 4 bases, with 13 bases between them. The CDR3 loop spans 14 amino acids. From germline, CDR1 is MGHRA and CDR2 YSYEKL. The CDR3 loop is CASSPLREATEAFF. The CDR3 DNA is TGCGCCAGCAGCCCCCTCAGGGAGGCCACTGAAGCTTTCTTT.

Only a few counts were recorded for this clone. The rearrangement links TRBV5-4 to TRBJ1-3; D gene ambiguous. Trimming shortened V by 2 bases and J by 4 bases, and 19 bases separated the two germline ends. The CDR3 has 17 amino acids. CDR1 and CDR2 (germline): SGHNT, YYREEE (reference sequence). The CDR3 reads CASSFDVPGESGNTIYF. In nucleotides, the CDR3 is TGTGCCAGCAGCTTCGACGTACCGGGAGAGTCCGGAAACACCATATATTTT.

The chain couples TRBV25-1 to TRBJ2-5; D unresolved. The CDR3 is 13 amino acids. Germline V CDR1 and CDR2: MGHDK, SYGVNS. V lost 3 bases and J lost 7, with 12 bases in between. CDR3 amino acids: CASSDMQVGTQYF. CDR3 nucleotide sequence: TGTGCCAGCAGTGATATGCAGGTGGGGACCCAGTACTTC.